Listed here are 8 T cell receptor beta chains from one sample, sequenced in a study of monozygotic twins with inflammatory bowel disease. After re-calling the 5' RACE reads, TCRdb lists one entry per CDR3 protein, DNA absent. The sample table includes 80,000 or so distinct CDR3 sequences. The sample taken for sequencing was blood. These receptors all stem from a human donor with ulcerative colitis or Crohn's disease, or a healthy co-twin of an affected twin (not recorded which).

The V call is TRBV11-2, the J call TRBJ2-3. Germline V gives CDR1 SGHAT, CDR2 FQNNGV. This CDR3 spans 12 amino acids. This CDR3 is CASRQRSDTQYF.

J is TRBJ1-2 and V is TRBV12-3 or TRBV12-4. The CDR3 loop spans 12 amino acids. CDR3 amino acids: CASSLELYGYTF.

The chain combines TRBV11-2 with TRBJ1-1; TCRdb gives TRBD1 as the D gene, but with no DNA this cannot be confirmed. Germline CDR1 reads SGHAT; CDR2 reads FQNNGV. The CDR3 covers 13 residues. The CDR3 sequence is CASSLGGLTEAFF.

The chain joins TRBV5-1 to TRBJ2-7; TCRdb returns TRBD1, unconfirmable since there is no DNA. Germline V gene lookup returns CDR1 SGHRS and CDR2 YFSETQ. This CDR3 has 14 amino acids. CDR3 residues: CASSLDTQGYEQYF.

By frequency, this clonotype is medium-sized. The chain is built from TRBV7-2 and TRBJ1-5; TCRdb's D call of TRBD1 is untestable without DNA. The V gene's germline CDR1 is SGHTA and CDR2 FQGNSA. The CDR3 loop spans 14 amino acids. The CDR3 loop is CASSLERGFKPQHF.

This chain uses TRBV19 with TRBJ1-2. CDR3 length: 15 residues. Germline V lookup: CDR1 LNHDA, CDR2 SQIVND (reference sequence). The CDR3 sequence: CASRDQGGKMGGYTF.

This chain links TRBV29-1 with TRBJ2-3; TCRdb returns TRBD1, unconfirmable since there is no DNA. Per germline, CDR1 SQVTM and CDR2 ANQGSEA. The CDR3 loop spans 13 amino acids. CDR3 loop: CSAGRGGTDTQYF.

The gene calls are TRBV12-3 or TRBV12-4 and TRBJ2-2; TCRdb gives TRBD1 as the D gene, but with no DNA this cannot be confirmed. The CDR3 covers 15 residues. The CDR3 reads CASSFRQGGAGELFF.